The 22 T cell receptor beta chains given below trace back to one sample, sequenced in a study of blood T cells in healthy people across ages. Next came a second PCR, run for about 7 to 12 cycles, which used a sample-barcoded 5' primer along with a J-beta primer mix. MiXCR, run by TCRdb on the 5' RACE reads, gives a single entry per CDR3 protein. The sample carries roughly 860,000 distinct CDR3 sequences, approximately 65% recorded once. Material: blood. These receptors were obtained from a young man in good health.

Notes on this clonotype: One junction end disagrees with the germline gene, perhaps due to a read error. CDR3 DNA: TGTGCCAGCAGCTTAGTGACAGGGATCAATTCACCCCCCCACTTT. It translates to CASSLVTGINSPPHF. The chain links TRBV7-2 to TRBJ1-6; 7 nucleotides line up with TRBD1. Germline loops: CDR1 SGHTA, CDR2 FQGNSA. This CDR3 is built from 15 residues.

V and J are TRBV7-9 and TRBJ2-3; weak D call: TRBD2 (5 bases). Deletions cut 3 bases from V and 4 bases from J, with 11 bases between. Germline V lookup: CDR1 SEHNR, CDR2 FQNEAQ (reference sequence). CDR3 length: 14 amino acids. The CDR3 DNA sequence: TGTGCCAGCAGCTTCCCGGCGGGCGCAGATACGCAGTATTTT. It codes for CASSFPAGADTQYF.

The V call is TRBV4-3, the J call TRBJ2-7; TRBD1 might be the D (5 bases). The germline V and J ends were trimmed by 1 base and 7 bases, with 11 bases remaining between them. Germline lookup yields CDR1 LGHNA and CDR2 YSLEER. The CDR3 is 13 residues long. CDR3 bases: TGCGCCAGCAGCCAAGCTGCAGGGCGGGAGCAGTACTTC. Its translation is CASSQAAGREQYF.

The V and J genes are TRBV25-1 and TRBJ2-5; D is unclear. V lost 1 base and J lost 6, with 3 bases in between. This CDR3 contains 11 residues. Germline V CDR1 and CDR2: MGHDK, SYGVNS. CDR3 in amino acids: CASSEFQTQYF. DNA of the CDR3: TGTGCCAGCAGTGAATTCCAGACCCAGTACTTC.

This clonotype was seen at least ten times. The V call is TRBV29-1, the J call TRBJ2-7; TRBD1 aligns across 7 bases. The germline CDR1 and CDR2 sequences are SQVTM and ANQGSEA. The V gene end was trimmed by 4 bases and the J gene end by 2 bases; junction bases not matched to a gene: 2. The CDR3 has 12 residues. DNA for the CDR3: TGCAGCGTTGGGCAGGGGGCCTACGAGCAGTACTTC. Translating it yields CSVGQGAYEQYF.

This CDR3 reads CASSPQGFPSGNVLTF. CDR3 coding DNA: TGTGCCAGCTCACCTCAGGGATTCCCTAGTGGCAACGTCCTGACTTTC. The chain carries TRBV18 and TRBJ2-6; D possibly corresponds to TRBD1 (5 bases). The length of the CDR3 is 16 residues. V lost 3 bases and J 9 bases, leaving 18 bases between the germline ends. Looked up from germline, CDR1 is KGHSH and CDR2 is LQKENI.

The rearrangement links TRBV11-2 to TRBJ2-5, with TRBD1 identical over 12 bases. The DNA end is a closer match to TRBJ2-7, so the J assignment may be wrong. The CDR3 extends over 15 amino acids. Germline CDR1 and CDR2: SGHAT and FQNNGV. Written as DNA, the CDR3 is TGTGCCAGCAGTTTGACCGGGGACAGGGGGCACGAGCAGTACTTC. Its protein product is CASSLTGDRGHEQYF.

CDR3 DNA: TGTGCCATCAGTGGAGATCTGGAGGCCCAGTACTTC. Translated: CAISGDLEAQYF. This sequence joins TRBV10-3 and TRBJ2-5; D is possibly TRBD2 (5 bases). Germline CDR1 ENHRY, CDR2 SYGVKD. Trimming cost V 4 bases and J 9 bases, with 12 bases left between them. This CDR3 spans 12 amino acids.

This chain connects TRBV7-9 to TRBJ2-4, with TRBD1 matching over 8 bases. Gene TRBJ2-7 matches the end of the DNA better, so the J call may be wrong. CDR3 length: 14 residues. In germline, CDR1 is SEHNR, CDR2 FQNEAQ (reference sequence). The CDR3 reads CASSARQGKVEQYF. The CDR3 DNA follows: TGTGCCAGCAGCGCTAGACAGGGGAAAGTCGAGCAGTACTTC.

CDR3: CASSQERGGLGKNIQYF. In DNA form, the CDR3 reads TGTGCCAGCAGCCAAGAGCGGGGGGGCCTCGGCAAAAACATTCAGTACTTC. The chain recombines TRBV4-2 with TRBJ2-4; TRBD2 aligns across 9 bases. Germline loops: CDR1 LGHNA, CDR2 YNFKEQ. V gave up 0 bases and J gave up 3 bases; unmatched junction bases: 6. This CDR3 spans 17 amino acids.

The gene calls are TRBV7-6 and TRBJ2-7; tentatively, D is TRBD2 (6 bases). The DNA end is more similar to TRBJ2-5, so the J call may be wrong. This CDR3 contains 18 residues. Germline V lookup: CDR1 SGHVS, CDR2 FNYEAQ. CDR3 nucleotides: TGTGCCAGCAGCTTAGCCACACTCGGGACTGCTTATAGTGGGACCCAGTACTTC. It encodes CASSLATLGTAYSGTQYF.

The rearrangement links TRBV5-6 to TRBJ2-5; 7 bases line up with TRBD1. Germline lookup yields CDR1 SGHDT and CDR2 YYEEEE. V shed 3 bases and J 5 bases; nucleotides not matched to a gene: 13. The CDR3 is made up of 16 amino acids. The CDR3 protein is CASSSAGGGPLETQYF. CDR3 DNA sequence: TGTGCCAGCAGCTCGGCAGGGGGTGGTCCATTGGAGACCCAGTACTTC.

This clonotype appeared a few times. The V call is TRBV10-3, the J call TRBJ2-1, with 11 bases lining up with TRBD1. The CDR3 extends over 16 amino acids. V lost 3 bases and J lost 3; bases outside the gene matches: 4. Germline CDR1 is ENHRY and CDR2 is SYGVKD. The CDR3 nucleotides read TGTGCCATCAGTGAAACCGGGACAGGGGGCTACAATGAGCAGTTCTTC. Its translation is CAISETGTGGYNEQFF.

This clonotype was observed at least ten times. The chain links TRBV4-2 to TRBJ2-1; 12 bases line up with TRBD2. Germline V gives CDR1 LGHNA, CDR2 YNFKEQ. Trimming cost V 0 bases and J 8 bases; bases outside gene matches: 11. The CDR3 is made up of 18 amino acids. CDR3 in amino acids: CASSQDLTSGGLEDEQFF. The CDR3, as DNA: TGTGCCAGCAGCCAAGATTTGACTAGCGGGGGCCTAGAGGATGAGCAGTTCTTC.

The rearrangement joins TRBV7-2 to TRBJ2-2; 10 bases match TRBD1. There are 16 residues in the CDR3. CDR1 and CDR2 from the germline V gene are SGHTA and FQGNSA. The ends lost 2 bases at V and 4 bases at J; junction bases unmatched: 4. The CDR3 sequence is CASSLNGQGGTGELFF. The DNA for the CDR3 is TGTGCCAGCAGCTTAAATGGACAGGGGGGCACCGGGGAGCTGTTTTTT.

V usage is TRBV11-2 and J usage is TRBJ2-3, with TRBD2 matching 10 bases. From germline, CDR1 is SGHAT and CDR2 FQNNGV. The CDR3 covers 17 residues. J lost 2 bases, V lost 6 bases, and 11 bases had no gene match. CDR3 coding DNA: TGTGCCAGCAGTTTTTGGGGGACTAGCGTGAACACAGATACGCAGTATTTT. It yields the protein CASSFWGTSVNTDTQYF.

This chain uses TRBV20-1 with TRBJ2-7; D call uncertain. The CDR3 totals 12 residues. Germline CDR1 reads DFQATT; CDR2 reads SNEGSKA (reference sequence). Trimming pared 3 bases from V and 5 bases from J, leaving 11 bases between. Written as DNA, the CDR3 is TGCAGTGCTAGCTACCTCAAGGACGAGCAGTACTTC. Protein product: CSASYLKDEQYF.

J is TRBJ2-1 and V is TRBV4-3, with 11 nucleotides matching TRBD2. The V segment lost 8 bases and the J segment 7 bases; nucleotides outside the gene matches: 19. This CDR3 is 18 amino acids long. The V gene's germline CDR1 is LGHNA and CDR2 YSLEER. CDR3 residues: CASGPWGSGGALENEQFF. Here the CDR3 DNA reads TGCGCCAGCGGCCCTTGGGGTAGCGGGGGGGCCTTGGAGAATGAGCAGTTCTTC.

As to this clonotype: One junction end does not reproduce the germline sequence, and a read error may be involved. This chain joins TRBV7-7 and TRBJ2-1; 8 bases align to TRBD1. Looked up from germline, CDR1 is SSHAT and CDR2 is FNYEAQ (reference sequence). CDR3 size: 14 residues. The CDR3 loop is CASSPNRQGNEQFF. CDR3 sequence (DNA): TGTGCTAGCAGCCCGAACCGACAGGGGAATGAGCAGTTCTTC. Variable domain in full (rest from reference TRBV7-7 and TRBJ2-1): GAGVSQSPRYKVTKRGQDVTLRCDPISSHATLYWYQQALGQGPEFLTYFNYEAQPDKSGLPSDRFSAERPEGSISTLTIQRTEQRDSAMYRCASSPNRQGNEQFFGPGTRLTVL.

Ten or more counts support this clonotype. The rearrangement uses TRBV5-1 and TRBJ2-3, with D perhaps TRBD2 (6 bases). Germline lookup yields CDR1 SGHRS and CDR2 YFSETQ. This CDR3 spans 15 amino acids. Between the trimmed V and J ends, which lost 4 bases and 2 bases, there was a span of 14 bases. The CDR3 DNA reads TGCGCCAGCAGCCCCATAGCGGTGGCCACAGATACGCAGTATTTT. As protein: CASSPIAVATDTQYF. Full variable domain (rest looked up from reference TRBV5-1 and TRBJ2-3): KAGVTQTPRYLIKTRGQQVTLSCSPISGHRSVSWYQQTPGQGLQFLFEYFSETQRNKGNFPGRFSGRQFSNSRSEMNVSTLELGDSALYLCASSPIAVATDTQYFGPGTRLTVL.

The CDR3 sequence: CASTLIYRDASYEQYF. For the CDR3, the DNA is TGCGCCAGCACCTTAATCTATCGGGACGCCTCCTACGAGCAGTACTTC. This chain connects TRBV5-1 to TRBJ2-7, with D perhaps matching TRBD1 or TRBD2 (5 bases each). V gave up 6 bases and J gave up 0 bases, with 19 bases separating them. CDR1 is SGHRS and CDR2 is YFSETQ in the germline V gene. The CDR3 extends over 16 amino acids. The whole variable domain, remainder taken from reference TRBV5-1 and TRBJ2-7, is KAGVTQTPRYLIKTRGQQVTLSCSPISGHRSVSWYQQTPGQGLQFLFEYFSETQRNKGNFPGRFSGRQFSNSRSEMNVSTLELGDSALYLCASTLIYRDASYEQYFGPGTRLTVT.

This clonotype turned up a few times. V gene TRBV28 combines with J gene TRBJ1-3, with D tentatively TRBD1 (5 bases). Trimming pared 7 bases from V and 4 bases from J, leaving 14 bases between. CDR3 length: 14 amino acids. Germline CDR1 is MDHEN and CDR2 is SYDVKM. DNA of the CDR3: TGTGCCAGCACGGGGGGAGGTTCAGGAAACACCATATATTTT. Protein sequence: CASTGGGSGNTIYF.